These 27 T cell receptor beta chains were sequenced from one sample in a study of blood T cell repertoires in COVID-19. This table comes from immunoSEQ multiplex PCR, and its TCRdb copy is limited to in-frame clones, with some not included. The sample includes some 68,000 clones, about 91% of them seen just once. The sequencing sample was made of peripheral blood. The receptor set was obtained from a man in his forties with COVID-19, enrolled during active disease.

The chain recombines TRBV18 with TRBJ2-3; 8 bases fit TRBD2. V dropped 2 bases and J dropped 5; count of bases not matched to a gene: 9. The CDR3 contains 16 residues. Germline lookup yields CDR1 KGHSH and CDR2 LQKENI. CDR3 DNA sequence: TGTGCCAGCTCACCAATGAGCGGGGGTTCAGGAGATACGCAGTATTTT. Amino acid sequence: CASSPMSGGSGDTQYF. Together with reference TRBV18 and TRBJ2-3, the CDR3 gives the full variable domain: NAGVMQNPRHLVRRRGQEARLRCSPMKGHSHVYWYRQLPEEGLKFMVYLQKENIIDESGMPKERFSAEFPKEGPSILRIQQVVRGDSAAYFCASSPMSGGSGDTQYFGPGTRLTVL.

The genes are TRBV24-1 and TRBJ2-5; 9 nucleotides align to TRBD2. CDR1 and CDR2 (germline): KGHDR, SFDVKD. The J segment lost 2 bases and the V segment lost 2 bases, leaving 11 bases of the junction unmatched. The CDR3 contains 18 residues. CDR3 loop: CATSDSRGGPWGQETQYF. The CDR3 bases are TGTGCCACCAGTGATTCGCGGGGGGGGCCCTGGGGTCAAGAGACCCAGTACTTC.

The chain recombines TRBV5-6 with TRBJ2-2, with D hard to call. CDR1 is SGHDT and CDR2 is YYEEEE in the germline V gene. V lost 3 bases and J 5 bases, leaving 5 bases between the germline ends. This CDR3 contains 12 residues. CDR3 sequence reads: CASSYGTGELFF. CDR3 nucleotides: TGTGCCAGCAGCTACGGGACCGGGGAGCTGTTTTTT.

Here the CDR3 DNA reads TGTGCCAGCAGCTTCCTGACACCCGACACTGAAGCTTTCTTT. Protein: CASSFLTPDTEAFF. The chain joins TRBV5-5 to TRBJ1-1; D not certain. In germline, CDR1 is SGHKS, CDR2 YYEKEE (reference sequence). This CDR3 has 14 amino acids. Trimming took off 2 bases at V and 3 bases at J, with 11 bases between the two ends.

The gene calls are TRBV20-1 and TRBJ2-5; 11 bases line up with TRBD2. Trimming cost V 3 bases and J 0 bases; bases outside gene matches: 3. This CDR3 is built from 15 residues. Germline CDR1 DFQATT, CDR2 SNEGSKA (reference sequence). CDR3 amino acids: CSASLAGGNQETQYF. CDR3 DNA sequence: TGCAGTGCTAGTCTAGCGGGGGGAAACCAAGAGACCCAGTACTTC.

The V call is TRBV10-3, the J call TRBJ2-6; D perhaps matches TRBD1 (5 bases). CDR3 length equals 14 residues. V lost 6 bases and J lost 3, with 9 bases in between. The V gene's germline CDR1 is ENHRY and CDR2 SYGVKD. CDR3 region: CAISSGHGANVLTF. Written as DNA, the CDR3 is TGTGCCATCAGCTCAGGGCATGGGGCCAACGTCCTGACTTTC.

The chain couples TRBV20-1 to TRBJ2-7; weak D call: TRBD1 (5 bases). This CDR3 has 11 residues. Germline V gene lookup returns CDR1 DFQATT and CDR2 SNEGSKA (reference sequence). Trimming pared 5 bases from V and 6 bases from J, leaving 11 bases between. The CDR3 DNA follows: TGCAGTGCTCTCGACAGTTTCGAGCAGTACTTC. This encodes CSALDSFEQYF.

This chain uses TRBV7-3 with TRBJ2-7; 11 bases agree with TRBD1. V lost 5 bases to trimming and J lost 6 bases; unmatched junction nucleotides: 6. CDR1 is SGHTA and CDR2 is FQGTGA in the germline V gene. This CDR3 comprises 14 residues. CDR3 amino acids: CASSIAGTGGEQYF. CDR3 nucleotides: TGTGCCAGCAGCATCGCCGGGACAGGGGGCGAGCAGTACTTC.

The V gene is TRBV3-1 (or the pseudogene TRBV3-2), the J gene TRBJ1-4, with TRBD1 matching 8 bases. The CDR3 totals 17 residues. Looked up from germline, CDR1 is LGHDT and CDR2 is YNNKEL (reference sequence). The V segment lost 4 bases and the J segment 4 bases; nucleotides outside the gene matches: 11. The CDR3 region is CASSPLDRTGYNEKLFF. The CDR3, as DNA: TGTGCCAGCAGCCCTCTTGACCGGACAGGGTATAATGAAAAACTGTTTTTT.

This sequence joins TRBV30 and TRBJ1-2, with D possibly being TRBD1 (5 bases). V was trimmed by 4 bases and J by 0 bases, leaving 9 bases between them. The CDR3 consists of 13 residues. Germline V gives CDR1 GTSNPN, CDR2 SVGIG (reference sequence). CDR3 nucleotide sequence: TGTGCCTGGAAGGGGCAAGCTAACTATGGCTACACCTTC. Protein: CAWKGQANYGYTF.

For the CDR3, the DNA is TGTGCCAGTAGTCCCGGGACAGCGAACACCGGGGAGCTGTTTTTT. Its translation is CASSPGTANTGELFF. The chain has TRBV19 and TRBJ2-2; TRBD1 aligns across 7 bases. This CDR3 contains 15 residues. V lost 5 bases and J lost 0; bases outside the gene matches: 3. In germline, CDR1 is LNHDA, CDR2 SQIVND (reference sequence).

V is TRBV2 and J is TRBJ1-3; D gene unclear. CDR3 length: 13 residues. V was pared by 4 bases and J by 6 bases, with 10 bases between. Germline CDR1 and CDR2: SNHLY and FYNNEI. The CDR3 bases are TGTGCCAGCAGTGCGCCCACAAAAAACACCATATATTTT. Protein: CASSAPTKNTIYF.

The chain employs TRBV28 and TRBJ2-7, with D perhaps TRBD1 (6 bases). Germline V gives CDR1 MDHEN, CDR2 SYDVKM. This CDR3 has 14 residues. Deletions cut 2 bases from V and 2 bases from J, with 10 bases between. The CDR3 reads CASSLQGPTYEQYF. The CDR3 bases are TGTGCCAGCAGTTTACAGGGGCCAACCTACGAGCAGTACTTC.

V gene TRBV7-3 combines with J gene TRBJ2-7; TRBD2 matches at 11 bases. Germline V gives CDR1 SGHTA, CDR2 FQGTGA. Trimming took 5 bases from V and 4 from J; bases not matched to a gene: 4. This CDR3 comprises 14 residues. The CDR3 sequence: CASSPGTSGYEQYF. The CDR3 nucleotides are TGTGCCAGCAGCCCCGGGACTAGCGGATACGAGCAGTACTTC.

V is TRBV4-1 and J is TRBJ2-1; TRBD1 might be the D (5 bases). The V end lost 1 base, the J end lost 0 bases, and 7 bases lay between the germline ends. This CDR3 contains 15 residues. Germline V gives CDR1 MGHRA, CDR2 YSYEKL. CDR3: CASSQGQSSYNEQFF. The CDR3 region has the DNA TGCGCCAGCAGCCAAGGACAGAGCTCCTACAATGAGCAGTTCTTC.

The chain couples TRBV27 to TRBJ1-3; a weak D match, TRBD1 (5 bases). CDR3 length: 15 amino acids. V was pared by 3 bases and J by 2 bases, with 11 bases between. Germline assignment: CDR1 MNHEY and CDR2 SMNVEV (reference sequence). CDR3 coding DNA: TGTGCCAGCAGTTTCCAAGGGGCGGCTGGAAACACCATATATTTT. This encodes CASSFQGAAGNTIYF.

The V gene is TRBV2, the J gene TRBJ1-6; D gene unclear. From germline, CDR1 is SNHLY and CDR2 FYNNEI. V lost 4 bases to trimming and J lost 7 bases, with 8 bases between them. There are 13 residues in the CDR3. CDR3 in DNA: TGTGCCAGCAGTGTACAGATAAATTCACCCCTCCACTTT. Its protein is CASSVQINSPLHF.

Turning to this clone: Sequence at one end of the junction differs from germline and may be a read error. The chain joins TRBV11-2 to TRBJ2-2; 8 bases align to TRBD2. The CDR3 is 17 amino acids. Germline V gene lookup returns CDR1 SGHAT and CDR2 FQNNGV. The CDR3 reads CASNLPRGGQNTGELFF. CDR3 nucleotide sequence: TGTGCCAGCAACTTACCTCGCGGGGGGCAGAACACCGGGGAGCTGTTTTTT.

The chain carries TRBV18 and TRBJ2-2; 7 nucleotides line up with TRBD2. Germline V CDR1 and CDR2: KGHSH, LQKENI. V lost 6 bases, J lost 0 bases, and 4 bases stayed unmatched. This CDR3 has 15 amino acids. Written as DNA, the CDR3 is TGTGCCAGCTCTCGCGCGGGAGCGAACACCGGGGAGCTGTTTTTT. Translated: CASSRAGANTGELFF. The full variable domain, in which reference TRBV18 and TRBJ2-2 provide the parts outside the CDR3, is NAGVMQNPRHLVRRRGQEARLRCSPMKGHSHVYWYRQLPEEGLKFMVYLQKENIIDESGMPKERFSAEFPKEGPSILRIQQVVRGDSAAYFCASSRAGANTGELFFGEGSRLTVL.

The chain joins TRBV11-2 to TRBJ1-2, with D perhaps TRBD1 (5 bases). Per germline, CDR1 SGHAT and CDR2 FQNNGV. This CDR3 comprises 12 residues. Trimming shortened V by 4 bases and J by 7 bases, and 10 bases separated the two germline ends. In nucleotides, the CDR3 is TGTGCCAGCAGCTCGGGACTTCTTGGCTACACCTTC. It encodes CASSSGLLGYTF.

V and J are TRBV6-5 and TRBJ2-7; 10 bases agree with TRBD1. CDR3 length: 15 residues. From germline, CDR1 is MNHEY and CDR2 SVGAGI. With 0 bases clipped from V and 4 bases from J, the junction kept 3 bases outside the gene matches. This CDR3 reads CASSYSGTGVYEQYF. CDR3 DNA: TGTGCCAGCAGTTACTCGGGGACAGGGGTGTACGAGCAGTACTTC.

The chain couples TRBV20-1 to TRBJ2-3; 8 positions agree with TRBD1. With 3 bases clipped from V and 2 bases from J, the junction kept 7 bases outside the gene matches. CDR1 and CDR2 (germline): DFQATT, SNEGSKA (reference sequence). The length of the CDR3 is 15 residues. As DNA, the CDR3 is TGCAGTGCTAGTGGCCCAGGGGGCTTCACAGATACGCAGTATTTT. Protein product: CSASGPGGFTDTQYF.

The V gene is TRBV19, the J gene TRBJ2-3, with 8 bases lining up with TRBD2. The germline CDR1 and CDR2 sequences are LNHDA and SQIVND (reference sequence). The CDR3 has 15 amino acids. V lost 7 bases to trimming and J lost 1 base; unmatched junction nucleotides: 7. CDR3 in DNA: TGTGCCAGTATGGATGCGGGGGGCCGCACAGATACGCAGTATTTT. Encoded protein: CASMDAGGRTDTQYF.

The chain has TRBV29-1 and TRBJ2-4, with 10 nucleotides matching TRBD1. Germline CDR1 reads SQVTM; CDR2 reads ANQGSEA. The CDR3 sequence is 12 residues long. With V trimmed by 6 bases and J by 4 bases, 0 bases remained unmatched. Written as DNA, the CDR3 is TGCAGCGTGGGACAGGGGAAAAACATTCAGTACTTC. Protein: CSVGQGKNIQYF.

This chain joins TRBV7-9 and TRBJ1-4, with TRBD1 matching 9 bases. The CDR3 length is 15 residues. V was clipped by 3 bases and J by 7 bases; unmatched bases: 6. Germline V CDR1 and CDR2: SEHNR, FQNEAQ (reference sequence). The CDR3 region is CASSFTGTGSEKLFF. Written as DNA, the CDR3 is TGTGCCAGCAGCTTTACCGGGACAGGGAGTGAAAAACTGTTTTTT.

The chain combines TRBV3-1 (or the pseudogene TRBV3-2) with TRBJ1-6, with 8 bases lining up with TRBD1. The germline V gene has CDR1 LGHDT and CDR2 YNNKEL (reference sequence). The CDR3 length is 14 residues. After removal of 7 bases from V and 7 bases from J, the junction contained 6 bases not matched to a gene. The CDR3 sequence: CASTETGGNSPLHF. The CDR3 DNA sequence: TGTGCCAGCACCGAAACAGGGGGGAATTCACCCCTCCACTTT.

Concerning this clone: Other DNA sequences within the sample encode an identical CDR3. The chain is built from TRBV5-1 and TRBJ2-1, with TRBD2 matching over 10 bases. CDR1 and CDR2 (germline): SGHRS, YFSETQ. Germline trimming cut 4 bases from V and 1 base from J; bases unmatched to any gene: 2. The CDR3 loop spans 15 amino acids. CDR3 DNA: TGCGCCAGCAGCCCTAGCGGGGGATCCTACAATGAGCAGTTCTTC. It is translated as CASSPSGGSYNEQFF.